A selection of T cell receptor beta chains follows, all from one sample in a study of long-term antiretroviral therapy in people with HIV. Repertoires were generated with immunoSEQ multiplex PCR, while TCRdb's copy carries only in-frame clones and drops some. Of some 28,000 clones in the sample, roughly 92% were seen once. The sample was unsorted PBMCs, taken 6.2 years after starting antiretroviral therapy. These receptors all come from a middle-aged man with HIV. Both conserved end residues are part of each CDR3. The order of the fields is V gene, clone size, J gene, D gene, CDR3 DNA, CDR3 protein. D genes are given only for firm matches. Clone size is given for some rows only: seen once, a few or many times, or a class if the clone is expanded.

TRBV6-5	NA	TRBJ2-1	TRBD2	TGTGCCAGCAGTTACTCTAGCGGGAGAGGGAATGAGCAGTTCTTC	CASSYSSGRGNEQFF
TRBV27	once	TRBJ2-1	TRBD2	TGTGCCAGCAGTTTTCTAGCGGGAGGGCCTAATGAGCAGTTCTTC	CASSFLAGGPNEQFF
TRBV7-2	NA	TRBJ1-5	NA	TGTGCCAGCAGCCTAGGGAGCGCTAGCAATCAGCCCCAGCATTTT	CASSLGSASNQPQHF
TRBV4-1	NA	TRBJ1-1	NA	TGCGCCAGCAGCCAAGATGGGGGTATTGACACTGAAGCTTTCTTT	CASSQDGGIDTEAFF
TRBV10-2	NA	TRBJ2-7	TRBD2	TGCGCCAGCAGGGAATTAGCGGGACTTTCCTACGAGCAGTACTTC	CASRELAGLSYEQYF
TRBV10-3	NA	TRBJ1-2	TRBD1	TGTGCCATCAGTGAGTCAGGCGGGACAGGGAGGAGCGATTACTATGGCTACACCTTC	CAISESGGTGRSDYYGYTF
TRBV2	NA	TRBJ1-1	NA	TGTGCCAGCCCGAGGTGGGGGAACACTGAAGCTTTCTTT	CASPRWGNTEAFF
TRBV18	NA	TRBJ2-2	NA	TGTGCCAGCTCATTACAAGACACCGGGGAGCTGTTTTTT	CASSLQDTGELFF
TRBV6-6	few	TRBJ2-4	TRBD2	TGTGCCAGCAGCCGAACTCAGCGGGGGGACAAAAACATTCAGTACTTC	CASSRTQRGDKNIQYF
TRBV11-2	NA	TRBJ1-4	NA	TGTGCCAGCAGCGTCTGGGAGGAGAGTTTGAAACTGTTTTTT	CASSVWEESLKLFF
TRBV12-5	NA	TRBJ2-1	NA	TGTGCTAGTGGTTTAGGGATGGGCTACAATGAGCAGTTCTTC	CASGLGMGYNEQFF
TRBV5-5	once	TRBJ2-1	NA	TGTGCCAGCAGTCGGGGCAATCTCCCGTCCAATGAGCAGTTCTTC	CASSRGNLPSNEQFF
TRBV11-2	NA	TRBJ2-1	NA	TGTGCCAGCAGCCTCTACAGTGGCAACAATGAGCAGTTCTTC	CASSLYSGNNEQFF
TRBV19	NA	TRBJ1-1	TRBD1	TGTGCCAGCAAAAAGACAGGGGCGGGTACTGAAGCTTTCTTT	CASKKTGAGTEAFF
TRBV5-4	NA	TRBJ2-7	NA	TGTGCCAGCAGCCCCGGCGGTGTGAGCTCCTACGAGCAGTACTTC	CASSPGGVSSYEQYF
TRBV15	NA	TRBJ2-7	NA	TGTGCCACCAGCAGAGATCGTTTCAGAGAGCAGTACTTC	CATSRDRFREQYF
TRBV11-1	NA	TRBJ2-6	NA	TGTGCCAGCAGCCCTGGACAGCGCTCTGGGGCCAACGTCCTGACTTTC	CASSPGQRSGANVLTF
TRBV5-1	NA	TRBJ2-7	NA	TGCGCCAGCAGCTTGGGACAGTTAGGCTACGAGCAGTACTTC	CASSLGQLGYEQYF
TRBV7-3	NA	TRBJ2-7	NA	TGTGCCAGCAGCCCCCAGAGGGACGGGAAGCCCTACGAGCAGTACTTC	CASSPQRDGKPYEQYF
TRBV5-1	NA	TRBJ2-7	TRBD1	TGCGCCAGCAGCTTGGTGGGGACAGGGGGCTTCTACGAGCAGTACTTC	CASSLVGTGGFYEQYF
TRBV19	NA	TRBJ1-1	NA	TGTGCCAGTAGTATAGGCGGGCCGTCCACTGAAGCTTTCTTT	CASSIGGPSTEAFF
TRBV2	once	TRBJ2-2	TRBD1	TGTGCCAGCAGTGAATTAGGGTGGACAGGGGGCGGAACCGGGGAGCTGTTTTTT	CASSELGWTGGGTGELFF
TRBV19	NA	TRBJ2-1	TRBD2	TGTGCCAGCCGAACTAGCGGGGGGACCAACAATGAGCAGTTCTTC	CASRTSGGTNNEQFF
TRBV18	NA	TRBJ2-3	TRBD2	TGTGCCAGCTCACCGGGGACGGGGGGTGGCACAGATACGCAGTATTTT	CASSPGTGGGTDTQYF
TRBV6-4	NA	TRBJ1-2	TRBD1	TGTGCCAGCAGTGCCGGGACAGGAGGGTATGGCTACACCTTC	CASSAGTGGYGYTF
TRBV19	once	TRBJ2-1	TRBD2	TGTGCCAGTGCGGGGGGTGGGAATGAGCAGTTCTTC	CASAGGGNEQFF
TRBV6-5	medium-sized	TRBJ1-2	NA	TGTGCCAGCAGTTACTACCCAGGTCGTTTTGTGAATGGCTACACCTTC	CASSYYPGRFVNGYTF
TRBV10-2	NA	TRBJ2-7	NA	TGCGCCAGCAGTAGGTCAGACTACGAGCAGTACTTC	CASSRSDYEQYF
TRBV9	NA	TRBJ2-3	NA	TGTGCCAGCAGCGTAGCAGGAGATACGCAGTATTTT	CASSVAGDTQYF
TRBV19	NA	TRBJ2-2	NA	TGTGCCAGTAGGAAGAACACCGGGGAGCTGTTTTTT	CASRKNTGELFF
TRBV6-1	NA	TRBJ2-5	NA	TGTGCCAGCAGTGTAGGCAGAAGGAAAGAGACCCAGTACTTC	CASSVGRRKETQYF
TRBV7-2	NA	TRBJ2-3	NA	TGTGCCAGCAGAGTTAGAACAGATACGCAGTATTTT	CASRVRTDTQYF
TRBV7-3	few	TRBJ2-2	TRBD1	TGTGCCAGCAGGGCGGACAGGGGAAACACCGGGGAGCTGTTTTTT	CASRADRGNTGELFF
TRBV29-1	NA	TRBJ1-2	TRBD1	TGCAGCGTTGAAAGGGGGCAGGAAGGCTATGGCTACACCTTC	CSVERGQEGYGYTF
TRBV6-6	NA	TRBJ1-5	NA	TGTGCCAGCAATAGTGGCCGGACGCCCCAGCATTTT	CASNSGRTPQHF
TRBV4-1	NA	TRBJ2-3	NA	TGCGCCAGCAGTGGAGACCCCCTCACAGATACGCAGTATTTT	CASSGDPLTDTQYF